This T cell receptor (beta chain) stems from a study of response to subunit inactivated influenza vaccine. Overall study findings and caveats: Authors suggested each seasonal influenza vaccination recruits few new T cells.

In TCRdb, the RT-PCR reads were re-called with MiXCR into one record per CDR3 protein. The table has under 200,000 distinct CDR3 sequences, around 10% seen once. Trimming took 2 bases from V and 0 from J; bases not matched to a gene: 3. There are 16 residues in the CDR3. The germline CDR1 and CDR2 sequences are MDHEN and SYDVKM. This clonotype was recorded a few times. Its antigen is undetermined. The V and J genes are TRBV28 and TRBJ2-7; TRBD2 matches 11 bases. The source was CD8+ T cells sorted from PBMCs, collected roughly 24 months after vaccination. The origin of this receptor is a man between 50 and 69 years old who received an inactivated influenza vaccine. CDR3 in DNA: TGTGCCAGCAGTTTAGCTAGCGGGAGGTTCTCCTACGAGCAGTACTTC. It yields the protein CASSLASGRFSYEQYF.